The 32 T cell receptor beta chains listed next were all sequenced from one sample in a study of blood T cell repertoires in COVID-19. Measured with immunoSEQ multiplex PCR; TCRdb has only the in-frame clones, and not every one. This sample yields fewer than 250,000 clones, of which approximately 84% are seen a single time; 1.5% to 2% belongs to the top ten. Sequenced input: peripheral blood. These receptors came from a woman of 80 years or more with acute or convalescent COVID-19.

The V gene is TRBV5-5, the J gene TRBJ2-7; D is ambiguous. CDR1 and CDR2 from the germline V gene are SGHKS and YYEKEE (reference sequence). V gave up 0 bases and J gave up 6 bases, with 10 bases separating them. CDR3 length: 13 amino acids. The CDR3 loop is CASSLAELFEQYF. The CDR3 nucleotides read TGTGCCAGCAGCTTGGCGGAGTTATTCGAGCAGTACTTC.

The chain combines TRBV5-8 with TRBJ1-3; the match to TRBD1 covers 7 bases. V lost 4 bases and J lost 0; bases outside the gene matches: 7. CDR3 length: 16 residues. Germline CDR1 is SGHTS and CDR2 is YDEGEE. The CDR3 DNA follows: TGTGCCAGCAGCCTCGGACAGGCGAGCTCTGGAAACACCATATATTTT. Protein: CASSLGQASSGNTIYF.

The chain uses TRBV2 and TRBJ2-2, with TRBD1 matching over 7 bases. The CDR3 spans 14 residues. Trimming took 3 bases from V and 7 from J; bases not matched to a gene: 5. Germline V gene lookup returns CDR1 SNHLY and CDR2 FYNNEI. CDR3 amino acids: CASSDRGSGGELFF. The CDR3 region has the DNA TGTGCCAGCAGTGACAGGGGGTCGGGCGGGGAGCTGTTTTTT.

The chain has TRBV4-3 and TRBJ2-5; TRBD2 aligns across 12 bases. The CDR3 loop spans 15 amino acids. Germline V gene data show CDR1 as LGHNA and CDR2 as YSLEER. The J segment lost 5 bases and the V segment lost 4 bases, leaving 5 bases of the junction unmatched. CDR3 sequence (DNA): TGCGCCAGCAGCCCACTAGCGGGGGGATATGAGACCCAGTACTTC. Its translation: CASSPLAGGYETQYF.

The genes are TRBV7-2 and TRBJ1-1; D not resolved. The CDR3 sequence is 13 residues long. The germline V gene encodes CDR1 SGHTA and CDR2 FQGNSA. V lost 2 bases and J lost 0, with 4 bases in between. The CDR3 bases are TGTGCCAGCAGCTTAATTATGAACACTGAAGCTTTCTTT. Its protein product is CASSLIMNTEAFF.

The chain has TRBV3-1 (or the pseudogene TRBV3-2) and TRBJ1-1; D is unresolved. The CDR3 totals 14 residues. The V and J ends lost 2 bases and 1 base respectively, with 8 bases between them. From germline, CDR1 is LGHDT and CDR2 YNNKEL (reference sequence). The CDR3 spells CASSQRSGNTEAFF. CDR3 DNA sequence: TGTGCCAGCAGCCAACGTTCCGGGAACACTGAAGCTTTCTTT.

The chain recombines TRBV2 with TRBJ1-3, with 11 bases fitting TRBD1. The CDR3 spans 15 residues. With 5 bases clipped from V and 2 bases from J, the junction kept 2 bases outside the gene matches. The germline CDR1 and CDR2 sequences are SNHLY and FYNNEI. DNA for the CDR3: TGTGCCAGCAGTCTGGGACAGGGGGCTGGAAACACCATATATTTT. Translated, it gives CASSLGQGAGNTIYF.

The genes are TRBV28 and TRBJ1-2; D uncertain. In germline, CDR1 is MDHEN, CDR2 SYDVKM. The V end was cut by 5 bases, the J end by 5 bases, with 18 bases between. The CDR3 extends over 15 amino acids. The CDR3 protein is CASSPYERVGYGYTF. CDR3 DNA sequence: TGTGCCAGCAGTCCCTACGAGAGGGTAGGGTATGGCTACACCTTC.

The rearrangement uses TRBV12-3 or TRBV12-4 and TRBJ1-2; 9 positions agree with TRBD1. V lost 6 bases, J lost 5 bases, and 4 bases stayed unmatched. There are 13 residues in the CDR3. The CDR3 sequence: CASRGQGEYGYTF. In nucleotides, the CDR3 is TGTGCCAGCAGGGGACAGGGCGAGTATGGCTACACCTTC.

The chain has TRBV4-2 and TRBJ1-2; 9 bases line up with TRBD1. The CDR3 extends over 13 amino acids. The trim removed 3 bases at V and 8 bases at J, leaving 4 bases unmatched. Germline values: CDR1 LGHNA, CDR2 YNFKEQ. The DNA of the CDR3 is TGTGCCAGCAGCCAGGTAACAGGGGGCGGCTACACCTTC. Its translation: CASSQVTGGGYTF.

The rearrangement links TRBV7-8 to TRBJ2-7; D is uncertain. CDR1 and CDR2 (germline): SGHVS, FQNEAQ. This CDR3 is built from 15 residues. Trimming removed 5 bases from V and 5 bases from J, with 19 bases in between. The CDR3 loop reads CASSPGRFRRHEQYF. The CDR3 bases are TGTGCCAGCAGCCCAGGAAGATTTCGCAGGCACGAGCAGTACTTC.

The gene calls are TRBV9 and TRBJ1-1; TRBD1 matches at 7 bases. The CDR3 contains 14 residues. The J segment lost 4 bases and the V segment lost 3 bases, leaving 6 bases of the junction unmatched. Per germline, CDR1 SGDLS and CDR2 YYNGEE. DNA of the CDR3: TGTGCCAGCAGCGCCTTGGGGACAGCCACTGAAGCTTTCTTT. Protein: CASSALGTATEAFF.

This clone has just a few counts. The gene calls are TRBV19 and TRBJ2-1; 13 bases line up with TRBD2. Germline CDR1 is LNHDA and CDR2 is SQIVND (reference sequence). The CDR3 consists of 19 residues. The V and J ends lost 1 base and 0 bases, in that order; junction bases with no gene match: 6. The CDR3, as DNA: TGTGCCAGTAGTATAGTGGGGACTAGCGGGATAAGCTCCTACAATGAGCAGTTCTTC. As protein: CASSIVGTSGISSYNEQFF.

This clone came up a few times. The V and J genes are TRBV28 and TRBJ1-2; D is perhaps TRBD1 (6 bases). Germline-derived CDR1 and CDR2 are MDHEN and SYDVKM. The CDR3 contains 13 residues. V shed 8 bases and J shed 5 bases, with 15 bases lying between them. As DNA, the CDR3 is TGTGCCAGCGGCCCGGGGGGCGCTTATGGCTACACCTTC. Its translation is CASGPGGAYGYTF.

This clone was picked up one time. The chain carries TRBV18 and TRBJ2-1, with D uncertain. Per germline, CDR1 KGHSH and CDR2 LQKENI. V was trimmed by 3 bases and J by 3 bases, leaving 12 bases between them. The CDR3 totals 15 residues. Written as DNA, the CDR3 is TGTGCCAGCTCACCCACTGTTCAAATCTACAATGAGCAGTTCTTC. The encoded protein is CASSPTVQIYNEQFF.

In its sample, this clone was seen a few times. The chain carries TRBV7-2 and TRBJ1-1; the match to TRBD1 covers 10 bases. J lost 4 bases, V lost 5 bases, and 7 bases had no gene match. The germline V gene has CDR1 SGHTA and CDR2 FQGNSA. The CDR3 contains 15 residues. The CDR3 sequence is CASSMWTGGITEAFF. In DNA, the CDR3 is TGTGCCAGCAGCATGTGGACAGGGGGTATCACTGAAGCTTTCTTT.

Turning to this clone: Relative to the germline gene, one junction end is altered; a read error may explain this. The gene calls are TRBV6-6 and TRBJ2-3, with 8 bases identical to TRBD1. There are 17 residues in the CDR3. Looked up from germline, CDR1 is MNHNY and CDR2 is SVGAGI (reference sequence). This CDR3 reads CASSPGGRESGTGTQYF. The CDR3 coding sequence is TGTGCCAGCAGTCCAGGGGGCAGAGAGAGTGGGACAGGTACGCAGTATTTT.

This clone is a singleton in its sample. The chain recombines TRBV4-1 with TRBJ2-3; D is undetermined. The germline V and J ends were trimmed by 1 base and 1 base, with 12 bases remaining between them. The CDR3 runs to 16 residues. CDR1 and CDR2 from the germline V gene are MGHRA and YSYEKL. This CDR3 is CASSQVGGPGTDTQYF. In DNA, the CDR3 is TGCGCCAGCAGCCAAGTTGGCGGTCCTGGCACAGATACGCAGTATTTT.

Details on this clone: At the DNA level, this CDR3 is encoded by other sequences in the same sample as well. The rearrangement links TRBV6-6 to TRBJ1-3; D call uncertain. CDR3 length: 11 residues. Trimming left V 8 bases short and J 0 bases short, with 2 bases between. CDR1 is MNHNY, CDR2 SVGAGI, per germline (reference sequence). The CDR3 bases are TGTGCCAGCCTCTCTGGAAACACCATATATTTT. The encoded protein is CASLSGNTIYF.

The rearrangement joins TRBV5-4 to TRBJ2-1; 11 bases line up with TRBD2. Germline CDR1 and CDR2: SGHNT and YYREEE (reference sequence). CDR3 length: 15 residues. V lost 4 bases, J lost 2 bases, and 2 bases stayed unmatched. DNA of the CDR3: TGTGCCAGCAGCCGTAGCGGGGGGGCCTACAATGAGCAGTTCTTC. This codes for CASSRSGGAYNEQFF.

The count of this clone is one. V gene TRBV12-5 combines with J gene TRBJ2-1, with 8 positions matching TRBD2. The junction had 2 bases not matched to a gene; V was cut back by 6 bases and J by 7 bases. The CDR3 has 12 amino acids. The germline CDR1 and CDR2 sequences are LGHNT and FRNRAP. The CDR3 coding sequence is TGTGCTAGTGGAGCGGGGGCGAATGAGCAGTTCTTC. Translated: CASGAGANEQFF.

This sequence joins TRBV18 and TRBJ1-1; 9 nucleotides match TRBD1. V shed 4 bases and J 8 bases; nucleotides not matched to a gene: 14. There are 16 residues in the CDR3. CDR1 is KGHSH and CDR2 is LQKENI in the germline V gene. Written as DNA, the CDR3 is TGTGCCAGCTCACTATCACCCGGGACAGGGAACGGGGAAGCTTTCTTT. This translates into CASSLSPGTGNGEAFF.

The V call is TRBV29-1, the J call TRBJ2-1; a possible D gene is TRBD2 (5 bases). The CDR3 is made up of 14 amino acids. V dropped 4 bases and J dropped 3 bases, with 13 bases sitting between them. From germline, CDR1 is SQVTM and CDR2 ANQGSEA. In DNA form, the CDR3 reads TGCAGCGTTGGACAAACTAGGATCTACAATGAGCAGTTCTTC. This translates into CSVGQTRIYNEQFF.

This clone was seen a handful of times. V is TRBV19 and J is TRBJ1-5, with unresolved D. The CDR3 covers 15 residues. The V gene's germline CDR1 is LNHDA and CDR2 SQIVND (reference sequence). Trimming removed 1 base at V and 3 bases at J, with 10 bases between. CDR3 bases: TGTGCCAGTAGTATAGTTGAGACACACAATCAGCCCCAGCATTTT. It encodes CASSIVETHNQPQHF.

The chain carries TRBV5-1 and TRBJ1-1, with D perhaps TRBD1 (6 bases). This CDR3 spans 14 amino acids. Deletions cut 4 bases from V and 0 bases from J, with 10 bases between. Germline values: CDR1 SGHRS, CDR2 YFSETQ. CDR3 region: CASSRDTMNTEAFF. As DNA, the CDR3 is TGCGCCAGCAGCAGGGACACCATGAACACTGAAGCTTTCTTT.

The chain uses TRBV4-3 and TRBJ2-6; TRBD2 agrees at 12 bases. Germline CDR1 is LGHNA and CDR2 is YSLEER. The CDR3 extends over 19 amino acids. V was clipped by 1 base and J by 0 bases; unmatched bases: 4. CDR3: CASSQVLGLAGSGANVLTF. The CDR3, as DNA: TGCGCCAGCAGCCAAGTCCTGGGACTAGCGGGCTCTGGGGCCAACGTCCTGACTTTC.

The chain is built from TRBV28 and TRBJ2-7, with unresolved D. Germline CDR1 MDHEN, CDR2 SYDVKM. The CDR3 is made up of 11 amino acids. Trimming pared 5 bases from V and 3 bases from J, leaving 5 bases between. CDR3 amino acids: CASSDNYEQYF. The CDR3, as DNA: TGTGCCAGCAGTGACAACTACGAGCAGTACTTC.

With regard to this clone: The sample contains more than one DNA sequence encoding this CDR3. The chain has TRBV20-1 and TRBJ2-5, with D uncertain. CDR3 length equals 10 residues. Germline V gene lookup returns CDR1 DFQATT and CDR2 SNEGSKA (reference sequence). With 5 bases removed from V and 2 bases from J, the gap between germline ends came to 3 bases. The DNA for the CDR3 is TGCAGTGCTCGGCAAGAGACCCAGTACTTC. This encodes CSARQETQYF.

The V and J genes are TRBV6-1 and TRBJ2-6; tentatively, D is TRBD2 (6 bases). The CDR3 has 15 residues. V lost 2 bases to trimming and J lost 2 bases, with 7 bases between them. The V gene's germline CDR1 is MNHNS and CDR2 SASEGT. CDR3 protein: CASSEWGAGANVLTF. DNA for the CDR3: TGTGCCAGCAGTGAATGGGGGGCTGGGGCCAACGTCCTGACTTTC.

Only one count was recorded for this clone. The chain has TRBV7-8 and TRBJ1-2; D unresolved. The CDR3 contains 15 residues. V was trimmed by 5 bases and J by 8 bases, leaving 21 bases between them. The germline V gene encodes CDR1 SGHVS and CDR2 FQNEAQ. DNA of the CDR3: TGTGCCAGCAGCCCCGGTGCCCCCGGAGGGAAGGGCTACACCTTC. It yields the protein CASSPGAPGGKGYTF.

This clone was counted between two and nine times. The chain uses TRBV3-1 (or the pseudogene TRBV3-2) and TRBJ2-5, with TRBD2 matching 11 bases. The V segment lost 7 bases and the J segment 0 bases; nucleotides outside the gene matches: 4. Germline CDR1 reads LGHDT; CDR2 reads YNNKEL (reference sequence). The CDR3 extends over 15 amino acids. CDR3 in DNA: TGTGCCAGCAACCGACTAGCGGGGAACCAAGAGACCCAGTACTTC. This codes for CASNRLAGNQETQYF.

The rearrangement joins TRBV5-7 to TRBJ1-1, with unresolved D. TRBV5-7 is an ORF, with its function uncertain. CDR3 length: 16 amino acids. Trimming removed 4 bases from V and 2 bases from J, with 18 bases in between. In nucleotides, the CDR3 is TGTGCCAGCAGCCGTTTGGCAGAGGGCTTTAACACTGAAGCTTTCTTT. It translates to CASSRLAEGFNTEAFF.